The present entry profiles one T cell receptor (beta chain) with its context. The data originate from a study of technical replicates of blood from several donors. Libraries were prepared by immunoSEQ multiplex PCR; TCRdb keeps only in-frame clonotypes and omits some of them. Of tens of thousands of clones listed, more than 90% were seen once; the top ten hold over 0.35%. The ends were cut back, 4 bases at V and 2 bases at J, with 8 bases in the middle. The CDR3 consists of 14 residues. CDR1 is SNHLY and CDR2 is FYNNEI in the germline V gene. This chain links TRBV2 with TRBJ2-2; D perhaps matches TRBD1 (5 bases). This clonotype originated in a human donor in good health. Sequenced: T cells isolated from PBMCs. CDR3 in DNA: TGTGCCAGCAGTGGAAGGACAAACACCGGGGAGCTGTTTTTT. It codes for CASSGRTNTGELFF.